These 8 T cell receptor beta chains were all obtained from the same sample, sequenced in a study of T-cell memory formation after mild COVID-19. TCRdb passed the 5' RACE reads through MiXCR, listing each CDR3 protein once. The table records a few hundred thousand distinct CDR3 sequences, more than 15% of them present only once. Source material: PBMCs or a T cell subset sorted from them (not recorded which). These receptors all come from a man aged 18 to 30 who had mild COVID-19 (a few samples of this study predate the infection). Cell type and time point are not known.

The chain is built from TRBV20-1 and TRBJ2-4; 11 bases are shared with TRBD2. V was pared by 6 bases and J by 4 bases, with 11 bases of the junction left unmatched. Germline assignment: CDR1 DFQATT and CDR2 SNEGSKA (reference sequence). The CDR3 contains 16 residues. The CDR3 bases are TGCAGTGCCCTCTTCTTAGCGGGGGGGCCTAAAAACATTCAGTACTTC. This encodes CSALFLAGGPKNIQYF.

The chain combines TRBV6-4 with TRBJ2-4; possibly TRBD1 or TRBD2 for D (5 bases each). V was clipped by 3 bases and J by 2 bases, with 11 bases between them. The CDR3 extends over 15 amino acids. From germline, CDR1 is MRHNA and CDR2 SNTAGT. CDR3 sequence (DNA): TGTGCCAGCAGTGAGGGGGACGGAACCAAAAACATTCAGTACTTC. Translation: CASSEGDGTKNIQYF.

In its sample, this clonotype was seen many times. V is TRBV7-8 and J is TRBJ2-7; D unresolved. Germline CDR1 reads SGHVS; CDR2 reads FQNEAQ. The CDR3 totals 13 residues. V shed 2 bases and J shed 3 bases, with 8 bases lying between them. The CDR3 is CASSLRRNYEQYV. Written as DNA, the CDR3 is TGTGCCAGCAGCTTACGGCGGAACTACGAGCAGTACGTC.

CDR3 in amino acids: CASSLGRTNEKLFF. The CDR3 region has the DNA TGTGCCAGCAGCTTAGGTCGCACTAATGAAAAACTGTTTTTT. This chain links TRBV7-9 with TRBJ1-4; D not certain. The germline V gene encodes CDR1 SEHNR and CDR2 FQNEAQ (reference sequence). V was pared by 1 base and J by 2 bases, with 5 bases between. The CDR3 sequence is 14 residues long.

The chain employs TRBV7-2 and TRBJ2-3; 8 bases are shared with TRBD2. Germline CDR1 is SGHTA and CDR2 is FQGNSA. CDR3 length: 15 residues. Losses at the gene ends were 5 bases for V and 10 bases for J; bases not matched to a gene: 14. Written as DNA, the CDR3 is TGTGCCAGCAGCCCGCGACCGGGGGGGGGCTCGTCGCAGTATTTT. This encodes CASSPRPGGGSSQYF.

This clonotype has more than one count but fewer than ten. The genes are TRBV5-1 and TRBJ2-5; 7 bases agree with TRBD1. CDR1 is SGHRS, CDR2 YFSETQ, per germline. V was clipped by 4 bases and J by 3 bases; unmatched bases: 3. The CDR3 runs to 13 residues. This CDR3 reads CASSAGTEETQYF. CDR3 DNA: TGCGCCAGCAGCGCCGGGACAGAAGAGACCCAGTACTTC.

This clonotype occurred once. This rearrangement joins TRBV19 to TRBJ2-7; 8 bases are shared with TRBD1. CDR1 and CDR2 from the germline V gene are LNHDA and SQIVND (reference sequence). The CDR3 runs to 13 residues. The V gene end was trimmed by 10 bases and the J gene end by 3 bases; junction bases not matched to a gene: 8. CDR3 in amino acids: CATPWTGYYEQYF. CDR3 in DNA: TGTGCCACCCCCTGGACAGGGTACTACGAGCAGTACTTC.

This clonotype showed up many times. V usage is TRBV6-5 and J usage is TRBJ2-6, with 8 nucleotides matching TRBD1. Germline V lookup: CDR1 MNHEY, CDR2 SVGAGI. The CDR3 is 17 residues long. V lost 7 bases to trimming and J lost 1 base; unmatched junction nucleotides: 9. For the CDR3, the DNA is TGTGCCAGCACACCCGGGACAGGAGCGTCTGGGGCCAACGTCCTGACTTTC. It yields the protein CASTPGTGASGANVLTF.